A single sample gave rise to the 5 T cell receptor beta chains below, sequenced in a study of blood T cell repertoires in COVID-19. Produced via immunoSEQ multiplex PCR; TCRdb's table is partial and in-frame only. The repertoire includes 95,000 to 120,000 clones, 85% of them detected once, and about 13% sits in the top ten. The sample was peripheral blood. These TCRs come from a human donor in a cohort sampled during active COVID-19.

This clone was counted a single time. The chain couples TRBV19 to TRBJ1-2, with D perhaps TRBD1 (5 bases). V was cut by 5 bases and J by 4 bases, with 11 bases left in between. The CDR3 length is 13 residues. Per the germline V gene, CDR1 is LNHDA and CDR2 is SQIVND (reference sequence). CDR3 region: CASSPDTAYGYTF. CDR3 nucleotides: TGTGCCAGTAGTCCGGACACGGCCTATGGCTACACCTTC.

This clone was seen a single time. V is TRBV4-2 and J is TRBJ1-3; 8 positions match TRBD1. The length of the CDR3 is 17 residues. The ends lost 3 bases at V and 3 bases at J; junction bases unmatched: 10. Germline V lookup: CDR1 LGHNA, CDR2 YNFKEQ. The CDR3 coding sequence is TGTGCCAGCAGCCAGAGTTGGGACAGGAATAATGGAAACACCATATATTTT. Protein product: CASSQSWDRNNGNTIYF.

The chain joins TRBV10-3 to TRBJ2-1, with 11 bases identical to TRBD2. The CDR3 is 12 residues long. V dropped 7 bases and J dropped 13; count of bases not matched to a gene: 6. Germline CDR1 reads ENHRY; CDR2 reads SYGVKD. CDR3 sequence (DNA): TGTGCCATCAAGACACTAGCGGGGGAACAGTTCTTC. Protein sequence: CAIKTLAGEQFF.

The CDR3 DNA is TGTGCCGGGTCGGCAAACAGGGGGTTAGAAAAACTGTTTTTT. Translation gives CAGSANRGLEKLFF. The rearrangement uses TRBV30 and TRBJ1-4; 8 nucleotides agree with TRBD1. Trimming cost V 8 bases and J 8 bases; bases outside gene matches: 13. This CDR3 has 14 residues. Germline lookup yields CDR1 GTSNPN and CDR2 SVGIG (reference sequence).

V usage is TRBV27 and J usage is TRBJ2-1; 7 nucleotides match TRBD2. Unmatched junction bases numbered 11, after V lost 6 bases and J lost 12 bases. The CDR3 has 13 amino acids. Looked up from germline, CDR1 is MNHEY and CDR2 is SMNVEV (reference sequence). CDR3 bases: TGTGCCAGCAGCCGACACACGAAGCGGGGGCAGTTCTTC. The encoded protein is CASSRHTKRGQFF.